Below are 10 T cell receptor beta chains sequenced from a single sample in a study of blood T cell repertoires in COVID-19. Data came from immunoSEQ multiplex PCR; TCRdb stores just in-frame clones and leaves some out. This sample yields roughly 290,000 clones, of which over 75% are seen a single time; 4% to 4.5% belongs to the top ten. Source material: PBMCs or T cells enriched from blood (not recorded which). The receptors were gathered from a woman aged 30 to 39 who had recovered from COVID-19.

The rearrangement uses TRBV5-6 and TRBJ1-3, with D uncertain. The germline V gene encodes CDR1 SGHDT and CDR2 YYEEEE. V was cut by 3 bases and J by 1 base, with 11 bases left in between. This CDR3 contains 15 residues. The CDR3 protein is CASSWWSVSGNTIYF. The DNA of the CDR3 is TGTGCCAGCAGCTGGTGGTCGGTGTCTGGAAACACCATATATTTT.

V is TRBV6-1 and J is TRBJ2-1; 11 bases map to TRBD2. The CDR3 runs to 18 residues. V was pared by 3 bases and J by 7 bases, with 14 bases of the junction left unmatched. In germline, CDR1 is MNHNS, CDR2 SASEGT. CDR3 coding DNA: TGTGCCAGCAGTGAGATGAAGCAGGGACTAGCGGCGAAGAATGAGCAGTTCTTC. Its protein product is CASSEMKQGLAAKNEQFF.

The CDR3 region has the DNA TGTGCCAGCAGTTTTTCGGGGGGCATTGGCTACACCTTC. The encoded protein is CASSFSGGIGYTF. This chain links TRBV28 with TRBJ1-2, with a weak D call TRBD1 (6 bases). Germline V lookup: CDR1 MDHEN, CDR2 SYDVKM. The CDR3 has 13 amino acids. Between the trimmed V and J ends, which lost 3 bases and 7 bases, there was a span of 12 bases.

V usage is TRBV5-1 and J usage is TRBJ2-1; 7 bases agree with TRBD2. With 4 bases clipped from V and 4 bases from J, the junction kept 8 bases outside the gene matches. CDR1 SGHRS and CDR2 YFSETQ come from the germline V gene. This CDR3 region has 15 residues. The CDR3 loop reads CASSLGLGDYNEQFF. The CDR3 DNA reads as TGCGCCAGCAGCCTCGGACTAGGGGATTACAATGAGCAGTTCTTC.

The chain couples TRBV5-8 to TRBJ1-3; the D gene is possibly TRBD1 (5 bases). Germline CDR1 is SGHTS and CDR2 is YDEGEE. The V end lost 6 bases, the J end lost 4 bases, and 17 bases lay between the germline ends. The CDR3 sequence is 15 residues long. DNA for the CDR3: TGTGCCAGCACCGTGAGGGGACTCCTCGGAAACACCATATATTTT. As protein: CASTVRGLLGNTIYF.

The J gene is TRBJ2-1, the V gene TRBV3-1 (or the pseudogene TRBV3-2), with 9 bases lining up with TRBD2. Losses at the gene ends were 6 bases for V and 5 bases for J; bases not matched to a gene: 11. Germline assignment: CDR1 LGHDT and CDR2 YNNKEL (reference sequence). The CDR3 is 16 amino acids. In DNA, the CDR3 is TGTGCCAGCAGTCAATATAGCGGGAGTCGCGACAATGAGCAGTTCTTC. Amino acid sequence: CASSQYSGSRDNEQFF.

The V and J genes are TRBV6-5 and TRBJ2-7; D possibly corresponds to TRBD1 (6 bases). The CDR3 contains 14 residues. V was clipped by 3 bases and J by 4 bases, with 13 bases between them. Germline loops: CDR1 MNHEY, CDR2 SVGAGI. DNA of the CDR3: TGTGCCAGCAGTTATCGAGGGGGTGGGTACGAGCAGTACTTC. It codes for CASSYRGGGYEQYF.

V gene TRBV12-3 or TRBV12-4 combines with J gene TRBJ1-2; D is undetermined. The CDR3 sequence is 13 residues long. Trimming left V 10 bases short and J 0 bases short, with 12 bases between. The CDR3: CATKPPANYGYTF. DNA of the CDR3: TGTGCCACCAAACCGCCAGCTAACTATGGCTACACCTTC.

The CDR3 DNA reads TGTGCCAGCAGGGAGGCTACGGGTGCTTGGGGAGAGACCCAGTACTTC. Amino acids: CASREATGAWGETQYF. This sequence joins TRBV7-2 and TRBJ2-5, with D maybe TRBD2 (5 bases). This CDR3 is 16 amino acids long. Trimming pared 6 bases from V and 4 bases from J, leaving 21 bases between. Germline CDR1 is SGHTA and CDR2 is FQGNSA. Full variable domain (missing parts from reference TRBV7-2 and TRBJ2-5): GAGVSQSPSNKVTEKGKDVELRCDPISGHTALYWYRQSLGQGLEFLIYFQGNSAPDKSGLPSDRFSAERTGGSVSTLTIQRTQQEDSAVYLCASREATGAWGETQYFGPGTRLLVL.

J is TRBJ1-1 and V is TRBV28; D is perhaps TRBD1 (5 bases). The V end was cut by 8 bases, the J end by 6 bases, with 13 bases between. Germline V gives CDR1 MDHEN, CDR2 SYDVKM. This CDR3 spans 12 amino acids. The CDR3: CASFLEGAEAFF. The CDR3 DNA is TGTGCCAGCTTCCTCGAAGGGGCTGAAGCTTTCTTT. Together with reference TRBV28 and TRBJ1-1, the CDR3 gives the full variable domain: DVKVTQSSRYLVKRTGEKVFLECVQDMDHENMFWYRQDPGLGLRLIYFSYDVKMKEKGDIPEGYSVSREKKERFSLILESASTNQTSMYLCASFLEGAEAFFGQGTRLTVV.